Listed below are T cell receptor beta chains from one sample, sequenced in a study of blood T cell repertoires in COVID-19. Measured with immunoSEQ multiplex PCR; TCRdb has only the in-frame clones, and not every one. This table has 200,000 to 300,000 clones, around 85% appearing once. Source material: PBMCs or T cells enriched from blood (not recorded which). Receptors were obtained from a woman aged 45-65 years with acute COVID-19. The CDR3 runs from the conserved cysteine through the conserved F or W. D genes are given only for firm matches. Not all rows give a size; the values are once, few, many and, for expanded clones, a class.

CAWVGQGLTDTQYF	TGTGCCTGGGTAGGCCAGGGGCTCACAGATACGCAGTATTTT	TRBJ2-3	.	TRBV30	.
CASRGLYGYTF	TGTGCCAGCAGGGGGCTTTACGGCTACACCTTC	TRBJ1-2	many	TRBV9	.
CASSLDPAGRYNEQFF	TGTGCCAGCAGCTTAGACCCAGCGGGGCGATACAATGAGCAGTTCTTC	TRBJ2-1	.	TRBV7-2	TRBD2
CASSLVDSYGYTF	TGTGCCAGCAGCCTCGTGGACAGCTATGGCTACACCTTC	TRBJ1-2	.	TRBV7-9	.
CASSRRGLAGRETQYF	TGTGCCAGCAGCCGACGGGGACTAGCGGGTAGAGAGACCCAGTACTTC	TRBJ2-5	.	TRBV5-4	TRBD2
CASSEVAGLNYGYTF	TGTGCCAGCAGTGAAGTGGCGGGGCTAAACTATGGCTACACCTTC	TRBJ1-2	.	TRBV2	.
CSVDVQEYNEQFF	TGCAGCGTTGACGTTCAGGAATACAATGAGCAGTTCTTC	TRBJ2-1	.	TRBV29-1	.
CASSSGQGDTEAFF	TGTGCCAGCAGCTCGGGACAGGGGGATACTGAAGCTTTCTTT	TRBJ1-1	.	TRBV7-9	TRBD1
CASSPQTGDYGYTF	TGTGCCAGCAGCCCCCAGACAGGGGACTATGGCTACACCTTC	TRBJ1-2	.	TRBV7-2	TRBD1
CASSPWESVVGYTF	TGTGCCAGCAGCCCCTGGGAGTCCGTGGTTGGCTACACCTTC	TRBJ1-2	many	TRBV9	.
CASSFGGQVNEQFF	TGTGCCAGCAGCTTCGGGGGGCAGGTGAATGAGCAGTTCTTC	TRBJ2-1	once	TRBV5-5	.
CASSQDHSFNDDEQYF	TGCGCCAGCAGCCAAGATCACAGTTTTAATGACGACGAGCAGTACTTC	TRBJ2-7	.	TRBV4-1	.
CAWSGSGTGGREQYF	TGTGCCTGGAGTGGCTCGGGGACAGGGGGTCGCGAGCAGTACTTC	TRBJ2-7	.	TRBV30	TRBD1
CASSSRGFDTEAFF	TGTGCCAGCAGCTCTAGGGGGTTCGACACTGAAGCTTTCTTT	TRBJ1-1	.	TRBV7-2	.
CASSLGAGAISPLHF	TGTGCCAGCAGTCTTGGGGCGGGGGCAATTTCACCCCTCCACTTT	TRBJ1-6	.	TRBV6-5	.
CASSLEGGARSNEQFF	TGTGCCAGCAGCTTAGAAGGAGGGGCTAGAAGCAATGAGCAGTTCTTC	TRBJ2-1	.	TRBV11-3	.
CASWPRTGTYLFAANVLTF	TGCGCCAGCTGGCCAAGGACAGGGACCTATCTCTTTGCGGCCAACGTCCTGACTTTC	TRBJ2-6	.	TRBV4-3	TRBD1
CAWSVLRETQYF	TGTGCCTGGAGTGTACTTCGAGAGACCCAGTACTTC	TRBJ2-5	.	TRBV30	.
CASSYRRTSSGGEQFF	TGTGCCAGCAGTTACCGTAGGACTAGCTCCGGGGGTGAGCAGTTCTTC	TRBJ2-1	.	TRBV6-2/TRBV6-3	TRBD2
CASSFTTGNTNYGYTF	TGTGCCAGCAGCTTCACTACAGGGAACACTAACTATGGCTACACCTTC	TRBJ1-2	.	TRBV11-3	.
CASSEQGGYEAFF	TGCGCCAGCAGTGAACAGGGGGGGTATGAAGCTTTCTTT	TRBJ1-1	.	TRBV10-1	TRBD1
CASSSTGSPEGNQPQHF	TGTGCCAGCAGCTCTACCGGGTCACCGGAGGGCAATCAGCCCCAGCATTTT	TRBJ1-5	.	TRBV28	.
CASSSNSRGYTF	TGTGCCAGCAGCTCTAATTCGCGGGGCTACACCTTC	TRBJ1-2	.	TRBV7-6	.
CASSFREDYEQYF	TGTGCCAGCAGTTTCAGGGAGGATTACGAGCAGTACTTC	TRBJ2-7	few	TRBV12-3/TRBV12-4	.
CASSLVGGVLDTQYF	TGTGCCAGCAGCTTAGTGGGGGGGGTTCTAGATACGCAGTATTTT	TRBJ2-3	.	TRBV7-2	TRBD2
CASSTLTEFYGYTF	TGTGCCAGTAGTACCCTGACAGAATTCTATGGCTACACCTTC	TRBJ1-2	.	TRBV19	.
CASGSGGVNTGELFF	TGTGCCAGCGGAAGCGGGGGGGTGAACACCGGGGAGCTGTTTTTT	TRBJ2-2	.	TRBV6-5	TRBD2
CASSELAQGVKFF	TGCGCCAGCAGTGAGTTAGCACAGGGAGTTAAGTTCTTC	TRBJ2-1	.	TRBV10-1	.